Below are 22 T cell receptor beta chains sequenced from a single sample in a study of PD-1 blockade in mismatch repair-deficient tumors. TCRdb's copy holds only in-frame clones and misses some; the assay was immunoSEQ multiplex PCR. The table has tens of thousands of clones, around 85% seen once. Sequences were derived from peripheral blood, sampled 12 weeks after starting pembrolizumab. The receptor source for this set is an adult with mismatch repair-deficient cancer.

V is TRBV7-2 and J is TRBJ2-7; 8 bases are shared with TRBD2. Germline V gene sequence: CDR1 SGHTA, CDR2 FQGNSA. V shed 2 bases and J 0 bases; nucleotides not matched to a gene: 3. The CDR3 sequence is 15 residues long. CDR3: CASSLSGGGSYEQYF. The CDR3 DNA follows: TGTGCCAGCAGCTTAAGCGGGGGAGGCTCCTACGAGCAGTACTTC. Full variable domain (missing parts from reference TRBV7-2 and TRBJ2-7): GAGVSQSPSNKVTEKGKDVELRCDPISGHTALYWYRQSLGQGLEFLIYFQGNSAPDKSGLPSDRFSAERTGGSVSTLTIQRTQQEDSAVYLCASSLSGGGSYEQYFGPGTRLTVT.

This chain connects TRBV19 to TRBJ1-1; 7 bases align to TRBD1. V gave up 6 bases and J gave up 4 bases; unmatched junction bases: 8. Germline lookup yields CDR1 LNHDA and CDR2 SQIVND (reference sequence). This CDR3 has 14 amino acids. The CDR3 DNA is TGTGCCAGTAGCCCCCAGCCAGGGGGCACTGAAGCTTTCTTT. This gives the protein CASSPQPGGTEAFF.

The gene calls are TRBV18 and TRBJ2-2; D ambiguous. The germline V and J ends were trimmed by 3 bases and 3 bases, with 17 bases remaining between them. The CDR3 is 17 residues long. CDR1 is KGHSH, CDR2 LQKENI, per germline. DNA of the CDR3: TGTGCCAGCTCACCTACCCCAGTCGCGATGTACACCGGGGAGCTGTTTTTT. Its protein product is CASSPTPVAMYTGELFF.

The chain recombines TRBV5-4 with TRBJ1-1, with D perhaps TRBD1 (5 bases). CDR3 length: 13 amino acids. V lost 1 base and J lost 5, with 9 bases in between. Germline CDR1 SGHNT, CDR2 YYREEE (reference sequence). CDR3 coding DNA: TGTGCCAGCAGCTTGATAAGGGGTACTGAAGCTTTCTTT. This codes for CASSLIRGTEAFF.

CDR3 in amino acids: CASSQNPYGYTF. The DNA of the CDR3 is TGCGCCAGCAGCCAAAACCCGTATGGCTACACCTTC. V and J are TRBV4-1 and TRBJ1-2; D is unclear. The CDR3 contains 12 residues. V shed 2 bases and J shed 5 bases, with 6 bases lying between them. CDR1 is MGHRA, CDR2 YSYEKL, per germline.

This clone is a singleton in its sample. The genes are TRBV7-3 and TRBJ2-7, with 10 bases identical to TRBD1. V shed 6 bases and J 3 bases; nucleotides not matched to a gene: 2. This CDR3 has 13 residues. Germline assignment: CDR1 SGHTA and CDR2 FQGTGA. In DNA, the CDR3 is TGTGCCAGCAGTGGGACAGGGGACTACGAGCAGTACTTC. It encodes CASSGTGDYEQYF.

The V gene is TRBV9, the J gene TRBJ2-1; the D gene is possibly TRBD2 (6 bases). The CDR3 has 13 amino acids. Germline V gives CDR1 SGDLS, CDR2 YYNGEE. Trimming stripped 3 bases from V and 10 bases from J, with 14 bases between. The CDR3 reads CASSAAGLTEQFF. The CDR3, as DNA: TGTGCCAGCAGCGCGGCGGGACTGACCGAGCAGTTCTTC. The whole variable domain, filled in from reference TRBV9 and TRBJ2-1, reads DSGVTQTPKHLITATGQRVTLRCSPRSGDLSVYWYQQSLDQGLQFLIQYYNGEERAKGNILERFSAQQFPDLHSELNLSSLELGDSALYFCASSAAGLTEQFFGPGTRLTVL.

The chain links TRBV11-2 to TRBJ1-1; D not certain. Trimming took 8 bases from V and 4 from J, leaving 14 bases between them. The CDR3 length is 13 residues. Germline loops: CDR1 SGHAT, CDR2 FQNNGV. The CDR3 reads CASGRRSRTEAFF. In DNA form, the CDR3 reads TGTGCCAGCGGCCGACGGTCACGCACTGAAGCTTTCTTT.

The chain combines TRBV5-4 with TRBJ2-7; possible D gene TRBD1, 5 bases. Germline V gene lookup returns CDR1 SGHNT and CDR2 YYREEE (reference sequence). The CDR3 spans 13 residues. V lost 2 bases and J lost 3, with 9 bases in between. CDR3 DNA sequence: TGTGCCAGCAGCTTAGGGGTTGGCTACGAGCAGTACTTC. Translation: CASSLGVGYEQYF.

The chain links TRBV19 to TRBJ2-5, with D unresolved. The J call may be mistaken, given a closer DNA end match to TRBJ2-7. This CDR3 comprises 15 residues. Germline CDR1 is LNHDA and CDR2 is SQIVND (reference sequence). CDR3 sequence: CASSNPGRSGYEQYF. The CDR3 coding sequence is TGTGCCAGTAGTAACCCAGGCAGGTCAGGCTACGAGCAGTACTTC.

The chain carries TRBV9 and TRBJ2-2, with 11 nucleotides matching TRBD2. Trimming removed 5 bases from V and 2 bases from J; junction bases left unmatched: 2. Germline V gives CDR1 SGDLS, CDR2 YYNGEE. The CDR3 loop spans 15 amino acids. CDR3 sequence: CASSGTSGNTGELFF. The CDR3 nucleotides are TGTGCCAGCAGTGGGACTAGCGGTAACACCGGGGAGCTGTTTTTT.

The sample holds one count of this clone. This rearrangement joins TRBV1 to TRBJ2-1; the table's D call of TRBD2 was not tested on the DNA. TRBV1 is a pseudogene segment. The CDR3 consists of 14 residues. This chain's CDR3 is CTSSRKVERSEQFF. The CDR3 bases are TGCACCAGCAGCCGGAAGGTAGAACGGAGCGAGCAGTTCTTC.

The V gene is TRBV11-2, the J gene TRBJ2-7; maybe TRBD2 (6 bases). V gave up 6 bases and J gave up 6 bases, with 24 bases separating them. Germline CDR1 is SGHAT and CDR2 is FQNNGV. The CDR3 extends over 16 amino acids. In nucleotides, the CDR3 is TGTGCCAGCAGTATTGATGTCGCGGGATTTTTGCCCGAGCAGTACTTC. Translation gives CASSIDVAGFLPEQYF.

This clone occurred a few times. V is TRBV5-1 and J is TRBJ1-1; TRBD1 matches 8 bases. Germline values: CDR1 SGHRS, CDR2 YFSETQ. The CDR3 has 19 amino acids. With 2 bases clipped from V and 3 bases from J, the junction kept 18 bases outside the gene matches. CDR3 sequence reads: CASSFSSGLRDRTYTEAFF. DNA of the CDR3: TGCGCCAGCAGCTTTTCATCAGGGTTACGGGACAGGACATACACTGAAGCTTTCTTT.

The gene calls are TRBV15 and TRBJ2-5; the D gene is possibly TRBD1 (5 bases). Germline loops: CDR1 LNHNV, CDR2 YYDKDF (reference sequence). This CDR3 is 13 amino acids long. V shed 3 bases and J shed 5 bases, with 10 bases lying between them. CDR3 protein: CATSRGKGETQYF. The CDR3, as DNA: TGTGCCACCAGCAGGGGGAAGGGGGAGACCCAGTACTTC.

CDR3 loop: CASSFIGLGCGEKLFF. Written as DNA, the CDR3 is TGTGCCAGCAGCTTTATAGGTCTCGGATGCGGGGAAAAACTGTTTTTT. J is TRBJ1-4 and V is TRBV7-6, with D unclear. CDR1 is SGHVS and CDR2 is FNYEAQ in the germline V gene. The CDR3 runs 16 residues. Trimming cost V 3 bases and J 8 bases, with 19 bases left between them.

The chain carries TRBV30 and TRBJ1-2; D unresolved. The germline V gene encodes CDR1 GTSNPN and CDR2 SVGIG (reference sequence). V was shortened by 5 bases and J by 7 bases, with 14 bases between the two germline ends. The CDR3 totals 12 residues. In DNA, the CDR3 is TGTGCCTGGTCCCCGGGGAAGGCTGGCTACACCTTC. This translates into CAWSPGKAGYTF.

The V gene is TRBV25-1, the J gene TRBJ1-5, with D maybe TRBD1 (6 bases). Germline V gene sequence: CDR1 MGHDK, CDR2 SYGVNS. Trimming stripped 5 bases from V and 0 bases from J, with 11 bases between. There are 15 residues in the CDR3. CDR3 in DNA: TGTGCCAGCAGTACTGGGACATTTAGCAATCAGCCCCAGCATTTT. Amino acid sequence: CASSTGTFSNQPQHF.

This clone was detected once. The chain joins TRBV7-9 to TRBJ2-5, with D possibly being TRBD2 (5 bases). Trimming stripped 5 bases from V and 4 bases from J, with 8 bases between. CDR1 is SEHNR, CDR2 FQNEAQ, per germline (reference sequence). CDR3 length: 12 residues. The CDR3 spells CASSPRGETQYF. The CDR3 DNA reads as TGTGCCAGCAGCCCCCGGGGAGAGACCCAGTACTTC.

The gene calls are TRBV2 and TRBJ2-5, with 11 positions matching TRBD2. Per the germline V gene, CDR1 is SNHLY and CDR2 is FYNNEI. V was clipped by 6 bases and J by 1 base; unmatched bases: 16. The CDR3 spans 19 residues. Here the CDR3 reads CASRKNPGLAEIRQETQYF. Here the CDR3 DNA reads TGTGCCAGCAGGAAGAATCCGGGACTAGCGGAAATACGCCAAGAGACCCAGTACTTC.

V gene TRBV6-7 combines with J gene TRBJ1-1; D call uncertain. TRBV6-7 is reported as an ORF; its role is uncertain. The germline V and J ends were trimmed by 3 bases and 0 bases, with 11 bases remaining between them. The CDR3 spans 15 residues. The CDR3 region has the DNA TGTGCCAGCAGTTATCTCGGCGACATGAACACTGAAGCTTTCTTT. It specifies CASSYLGDMNTEAFF.

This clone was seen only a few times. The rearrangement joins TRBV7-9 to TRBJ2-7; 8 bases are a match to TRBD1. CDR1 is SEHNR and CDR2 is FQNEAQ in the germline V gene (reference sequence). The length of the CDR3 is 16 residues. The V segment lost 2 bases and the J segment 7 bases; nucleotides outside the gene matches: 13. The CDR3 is CASSLLVTGGTNEQYF. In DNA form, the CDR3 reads TGTGCCAGCAGCTTATTGGTCACAGGGGGTACTAATGAGCAGTACTTC.